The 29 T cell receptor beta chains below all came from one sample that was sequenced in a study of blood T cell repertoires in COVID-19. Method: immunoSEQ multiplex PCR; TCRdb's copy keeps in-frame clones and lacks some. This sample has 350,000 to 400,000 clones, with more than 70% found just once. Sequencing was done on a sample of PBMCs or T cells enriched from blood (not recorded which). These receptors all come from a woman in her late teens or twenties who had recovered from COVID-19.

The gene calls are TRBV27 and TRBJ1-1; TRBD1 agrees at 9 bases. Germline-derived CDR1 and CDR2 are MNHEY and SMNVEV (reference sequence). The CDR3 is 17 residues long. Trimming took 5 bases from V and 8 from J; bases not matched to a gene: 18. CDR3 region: CASSPRPTAGQGAEAFF. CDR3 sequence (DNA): TGTGCCAGCAGTCCACGCCCTACCGCGGGACAGGGCGCAGAAGCTTTCTTT.

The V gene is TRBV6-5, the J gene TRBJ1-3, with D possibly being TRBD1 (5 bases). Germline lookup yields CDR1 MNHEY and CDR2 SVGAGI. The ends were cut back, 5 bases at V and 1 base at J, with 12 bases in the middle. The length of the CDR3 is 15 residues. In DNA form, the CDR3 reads TGTGCCAGCAGTCCCTACCAGGGATCTGGAAACACCATATATTTT. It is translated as CASSPYQGSGNTIYF.

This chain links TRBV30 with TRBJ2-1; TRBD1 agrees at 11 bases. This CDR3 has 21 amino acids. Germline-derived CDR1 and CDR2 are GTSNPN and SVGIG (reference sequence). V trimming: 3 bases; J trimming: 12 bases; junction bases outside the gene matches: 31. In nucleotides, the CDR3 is TGTGCCTGGAGCACGGCCAGGACAGGGGGCTACTCTCCGTCTTTTATCGTTAGGCAGTTCTTC. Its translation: CAWSTARTGGYSPSFIVRQFF.

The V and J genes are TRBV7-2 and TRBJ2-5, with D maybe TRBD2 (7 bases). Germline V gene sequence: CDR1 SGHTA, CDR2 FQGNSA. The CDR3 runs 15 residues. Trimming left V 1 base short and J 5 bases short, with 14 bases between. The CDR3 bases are TGTGCCAGCAGCTTAGGAGGGAGGGGGGAGGAGACCCAGTACTTC. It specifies CASSLGGRGEETQYF.

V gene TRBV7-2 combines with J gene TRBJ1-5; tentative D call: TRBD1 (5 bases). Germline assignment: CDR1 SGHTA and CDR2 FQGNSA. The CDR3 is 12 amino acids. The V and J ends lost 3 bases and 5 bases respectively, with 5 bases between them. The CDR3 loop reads CASSFRDQPQHF. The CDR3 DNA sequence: TGTGCCAGCAGCTTCAGGGATCAGCCCCAGCATTTT.

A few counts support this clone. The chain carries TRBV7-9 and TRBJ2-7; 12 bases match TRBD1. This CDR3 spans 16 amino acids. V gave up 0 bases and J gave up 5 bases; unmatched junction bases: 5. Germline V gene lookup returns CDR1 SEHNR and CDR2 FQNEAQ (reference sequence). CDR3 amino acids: CASSLASGQGANEQYF. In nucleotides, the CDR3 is TGTGCCAGCAGCTTAGCGTCGGGACAGGGGGCCAACGAGCAGTACTTC.

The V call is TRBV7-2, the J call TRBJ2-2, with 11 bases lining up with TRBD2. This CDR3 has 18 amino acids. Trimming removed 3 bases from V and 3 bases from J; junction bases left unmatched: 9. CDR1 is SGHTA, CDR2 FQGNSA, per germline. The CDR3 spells CASSFRTSGLRDTGELFF. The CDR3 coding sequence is TGTGCCAGCAGCTTTAGGACTAGCGGGTTGAGAGACACCGGGGAGCTGTTTTTT. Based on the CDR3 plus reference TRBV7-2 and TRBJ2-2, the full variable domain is GAGVSQSPSNKVTEKGKDVELRCDPISGHTALYWYRQSLGQGLEFLIYFQGNSAPDKSGLPSDRFSAERTGGSVSTLTIQRTQQEDSAVYLCASSFRTSGLRDTGELFFGEGSRLTVL.

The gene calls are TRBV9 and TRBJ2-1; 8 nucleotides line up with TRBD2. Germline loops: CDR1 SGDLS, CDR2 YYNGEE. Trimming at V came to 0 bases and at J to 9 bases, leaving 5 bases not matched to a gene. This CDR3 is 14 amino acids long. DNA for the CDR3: TGTGCCAGCAGCGTAGATGCGGGGGGCGTTGAGCAGTTCTTC. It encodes CASSVDAGGVEQFF.

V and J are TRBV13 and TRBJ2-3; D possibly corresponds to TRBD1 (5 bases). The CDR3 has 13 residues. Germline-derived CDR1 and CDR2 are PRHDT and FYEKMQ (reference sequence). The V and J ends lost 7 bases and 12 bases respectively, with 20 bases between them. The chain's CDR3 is CASTLNSRQGQYF. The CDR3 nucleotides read TGTGCCAGCACCCTAAACTCCCGGCAGGGACAGTATTTT.

As DNA, the CDR3 is TGTGCCAGCAGTTTACGGGGTCACGGGGAGCTGTTTTTT. It is translated as CASSLRGHGELFF. This chain joins TRBV12-3 or TRBV12-4 and TRBJ2-2; the D gene is possibly TRBD2 (5 bases). V was shortened by 2 bases and J by 7 bases, with 8 bases between the two germline ends. The CDR3 has 13 amino acids.

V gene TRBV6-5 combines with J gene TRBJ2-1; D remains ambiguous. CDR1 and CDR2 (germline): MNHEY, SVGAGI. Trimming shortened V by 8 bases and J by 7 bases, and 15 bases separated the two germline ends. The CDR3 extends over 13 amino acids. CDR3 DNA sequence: TGTGCCAGCGTCAAATTAGGCAGGAATGAGCAGTTCTTC. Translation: CASVKLGRNEQFF.

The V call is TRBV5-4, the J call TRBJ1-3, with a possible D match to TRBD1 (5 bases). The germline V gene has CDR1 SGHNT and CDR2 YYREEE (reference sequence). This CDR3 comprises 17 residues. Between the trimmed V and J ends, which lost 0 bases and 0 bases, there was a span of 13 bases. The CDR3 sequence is CASSLAGGLYSGNTIYF. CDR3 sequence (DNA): TGTGCCAGCAGCTTGGCCGGGGGACTTTACTCTGGAAACACCATATATTTT. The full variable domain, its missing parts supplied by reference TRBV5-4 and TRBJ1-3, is ETGVTQSPTHLIKTRGQQVTLRCSSQSGHNTVSWYQQALGQGPQFIFQYYREEENGRGNFPPRFSGLQFPNYSSELNVNALELDDSALYLCASSLAGGLYSGNTIYFGEGSWLTVV.

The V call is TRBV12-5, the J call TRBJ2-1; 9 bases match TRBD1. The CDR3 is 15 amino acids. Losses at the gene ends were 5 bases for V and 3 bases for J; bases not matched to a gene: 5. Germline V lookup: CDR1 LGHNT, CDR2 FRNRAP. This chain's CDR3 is CASGQGTGNYNEQFF. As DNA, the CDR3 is TGTGCTAGTGGTCAGGGGACAGGGAACTACAATGAGCAGTTCTTC.

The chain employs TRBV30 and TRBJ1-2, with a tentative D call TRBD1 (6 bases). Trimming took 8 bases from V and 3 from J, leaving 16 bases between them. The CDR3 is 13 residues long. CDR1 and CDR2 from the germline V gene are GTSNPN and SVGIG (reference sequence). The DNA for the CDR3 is TGTGCCGGACAGTGGGGGTCAGACTATGGCTACACCTTC. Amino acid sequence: CAGQWGSDYGYTF.

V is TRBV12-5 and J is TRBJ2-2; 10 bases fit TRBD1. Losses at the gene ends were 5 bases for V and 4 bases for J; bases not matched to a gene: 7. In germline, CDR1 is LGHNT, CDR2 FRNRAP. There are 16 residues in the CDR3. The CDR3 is CASGPPGTGVTGELFF. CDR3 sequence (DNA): TGTGCTAGTGGTCCCCCCGGGACAGGGGTCACCGGGGAGCTGTTTTTT.

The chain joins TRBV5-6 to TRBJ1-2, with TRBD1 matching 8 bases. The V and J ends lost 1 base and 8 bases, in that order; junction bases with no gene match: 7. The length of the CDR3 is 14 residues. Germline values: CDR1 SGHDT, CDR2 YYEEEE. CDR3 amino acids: CASSLPRGPRGYTF. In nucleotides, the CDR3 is TGTGCCAGCAGCTTGCCCAGGGGGCCTCGAGGCTACACCTTC.

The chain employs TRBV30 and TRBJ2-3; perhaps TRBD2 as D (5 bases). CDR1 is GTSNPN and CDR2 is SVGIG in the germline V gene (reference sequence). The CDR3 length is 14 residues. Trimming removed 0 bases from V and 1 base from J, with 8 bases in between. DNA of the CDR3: TGTGCCTGGAGTGTGGGAGACGGCACAGATACGCAGTATTTT. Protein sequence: CAWSVGDGTDTQYF.

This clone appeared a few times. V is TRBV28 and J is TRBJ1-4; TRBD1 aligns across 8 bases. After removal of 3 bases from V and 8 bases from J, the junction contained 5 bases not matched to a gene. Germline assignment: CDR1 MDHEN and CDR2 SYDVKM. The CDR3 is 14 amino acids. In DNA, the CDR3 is TGTGCCAGCAGTTTCAGACAGGGGAGCGAAAAACTGTTTTTT. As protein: CASSFRQGSEKLFF.

CDR3 loop: CASSPGQARNTEAFF. The CDR3 DNA reads TGTGCCAGTAGTCCAGGACAGGCTAGAAACACTGAAGCTTTCTTT. This rearrangement joins TRBV19 to TRBJ1-1; TRBD1 agrees at 7 bases. Losses at the gene ends were 5 bases for V and 2 bases for J; bases not matched to a gene: 8. The CDR3 sequence is 15 residues long. CDR1 LNHDA and CDR2 SQIVND come from the germline V gene (reference sequence).

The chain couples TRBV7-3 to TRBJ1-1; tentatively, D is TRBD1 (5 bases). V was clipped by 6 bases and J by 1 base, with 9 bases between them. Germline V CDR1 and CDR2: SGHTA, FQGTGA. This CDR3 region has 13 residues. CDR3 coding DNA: TGTGCCAGCAGGTCGGGGGGGAACACTGAAGCTTTCTTT. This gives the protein CASRSGGNTEAFF.

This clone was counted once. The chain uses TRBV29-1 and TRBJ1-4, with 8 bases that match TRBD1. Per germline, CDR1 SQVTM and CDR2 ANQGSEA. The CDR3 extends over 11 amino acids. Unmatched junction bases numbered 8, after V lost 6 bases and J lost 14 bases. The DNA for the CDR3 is TGCAGCGTGCACTCAGGGGGCGGGCTGTTTTTT. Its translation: CSVHSGGGLFF.

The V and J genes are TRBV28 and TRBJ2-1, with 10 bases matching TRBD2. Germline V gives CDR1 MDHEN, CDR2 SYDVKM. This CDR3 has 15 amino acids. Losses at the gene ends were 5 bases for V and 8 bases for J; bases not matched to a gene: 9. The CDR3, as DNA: TGTGCCAGCAGTCCTAGCGGGGGTCACCGGGATGAGCAGTTCTTC. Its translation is CASSPSGGHRDEQFF.

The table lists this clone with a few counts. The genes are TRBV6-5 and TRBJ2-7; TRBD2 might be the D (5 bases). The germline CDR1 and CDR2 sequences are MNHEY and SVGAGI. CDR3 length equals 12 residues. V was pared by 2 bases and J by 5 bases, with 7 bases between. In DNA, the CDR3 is TGTGCCAGCAGTTACCGGGGTCACGAGCAGTACTTC. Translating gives CASSYRGHEQYF.

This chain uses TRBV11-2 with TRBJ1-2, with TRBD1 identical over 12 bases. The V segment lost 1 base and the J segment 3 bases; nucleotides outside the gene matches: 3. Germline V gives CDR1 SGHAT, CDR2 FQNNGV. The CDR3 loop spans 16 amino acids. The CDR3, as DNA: TGTGCCAGCAGCTTAGTAGGGACAGGGGGCGACTATGGCTACACCTTC. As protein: CASSLVGTGGDYGYTF.

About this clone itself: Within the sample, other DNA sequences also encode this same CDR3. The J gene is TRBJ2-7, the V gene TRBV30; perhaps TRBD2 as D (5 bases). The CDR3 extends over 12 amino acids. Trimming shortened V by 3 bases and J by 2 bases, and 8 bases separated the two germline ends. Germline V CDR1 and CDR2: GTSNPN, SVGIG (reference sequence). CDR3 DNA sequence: TGTGCCTGGAGCGCGGGCCCCTACGAGCAGTACTTC. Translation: CAWSAGPYEQYF.

DNA for the CDR3: TGTGCCAGCAGCAAGCAGAGGGGGCTGAGGAATTCACCCCTCCACTTT. It yields the protein CASSKQRGLRNSPLHF. V usage is TRBV7-2 and J usage is TRBJ1-6, with TRBD1 identical over 7 bases. In germline, CDR1 is SGHTA, CDR2 FQGNSA. J lost 7 bases, V lost 5 bases, and 11 bases had no gene match. The CDR3 spans 16 residues.

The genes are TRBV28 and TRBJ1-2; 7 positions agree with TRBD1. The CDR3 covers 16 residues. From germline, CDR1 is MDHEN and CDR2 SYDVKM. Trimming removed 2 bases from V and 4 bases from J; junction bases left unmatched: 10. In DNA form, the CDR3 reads TGTGCCAGCAGTTTAGAAGGGGGCGAGGGCCTCTATGGCTACACCTTC. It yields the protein CASSLEGGEGLYGYTF.

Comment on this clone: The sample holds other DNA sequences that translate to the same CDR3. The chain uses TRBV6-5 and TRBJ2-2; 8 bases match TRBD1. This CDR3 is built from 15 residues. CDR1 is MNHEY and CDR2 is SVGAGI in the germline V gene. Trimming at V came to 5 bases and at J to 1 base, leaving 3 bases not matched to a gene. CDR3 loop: CASSPGTGNTGELFF. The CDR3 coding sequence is TGTGCCAGCAGTCCCGGGACAGGGAACACCGGGGAGCTGTTTTTT.

The CDR3 is CASSISLSYNEQFF. The CDR3 nucleotides are TGTGCCAGTAGTATAAGCCTAAGCTACAATGAGCAGTTCTTC. The rearrangement joins TRBV19 to TRBJ2-1, with no clear D. V lost 2 bases to trimming and J lost 3 bases, with 8 bases between them. The length of the CDR3 is 14 residues. CDR1 and CDR2 from the germline V gene are LNHDA and SQIVND (reference sequence).